This TCR beta chain was recovered during a study of spatial heterogeneity in lung cancer. At the level of the study: Available follow-up PBMC samples, collected a median of about 2 years post-resection, were sequenced.

The V gene's germline CDR1 is DFQATT and CDR2 SNEGSKA (reference sequence). Trimming cost V 5 bases and J 0 bases, with 11 bases left between them. The CDR3 has 14 amino acids. As for time point: blood at routine non-recurrence follow-up after resection. Material for sequencing was whole RNA from tumor, nontumor lung or frozen PBMC, left unsorted. TCRdb recomputed calls from the 5' RACE reads with MiXCR, one row per CDR3 protein. The sample gives tens of thousands of distinct CDR3 sequences, over 9.5% of which show up once; 25% to 35% is in the top ten. The clonotype originates from a female donor with early-stage non-small cell lung cancer. V and J are TRBV20-1 and TRBJ1-5; maybe TRBD1 (5 bases). The sequenced sample was PBMCs, obtained at follow-up. The CDR3 coding sequence is TGCAGTGCTGGCAGGGTATATAGCAATCAGCCCCAGCATTTT. Encoded protein: CSAGRVYSNQPQHF.